The 31 T cell receptor beta chains below were found in one sample sequenced in a study of cytomegalovirus exposure and HLA in healthy donors. With 60 Vbeta and 13 Jbeta primers, the PCR was carried out. This table comes from immunoSEQ multiplex PCR, and its TCRdb copy is limited to in-frame clones, with some not included. The repertoire consists of 150,000 to 200,000 clones, with approximately 80% occurring once and the leading ten covering more than 1%. Sequenced material: PBMCs. The receptors originated from a boy between 2 and 10 years old in good health and CMV-seronegative.

The chain uses TRBV4-1 and TRBJ2-1, with TRBD1 identical over 8 bases. The CDR3 is 15 residues long. The V and J ends lost 0 bases and 10 bases, in that order; junction bases with no gene match: 8. From germline, CDR1 is MGHRA and CDR2 YSYEKL. DNA for the CDR3: TGCGCCAGCAGCCAAGATAGGGGCAGGGGGCAAGAGCAGTTCTTC. Protein product: CASSQDRGRGQEQFF.

This sequence joins TRBV27 and TRBJ2-1; D is undetermined. CDR1 is MNHEY and CDR2 is SMNVEV in the germline V gene (reference sequence). The CDR3 has 16 residues. Between the trimmed V and J ends, which lost 5 bases and 6 bases, there was a span of 20 bases. As DNA, the CDR3 is TGTGCCAGCAGTCCGATCCCTATGATGGGCATCAATGAGCAGTTCTTC. Residues: CASSPIPMMGINEQFF.

This clone was recorded once. The chain links TRBV28 to TRBJ2-5; TRBD2 aligns across 11 bases. V trimming: 3 bases; J trimming: 11 bases; junction bases outside the gene matches: 5. This CDR3 comprises 13 residues. Per the germline V gene, CDR1 is MDHEN and CDR2 is SYDVKM. DNA for the CDR3: TGTGCCAGCAGTTTCCAGGGACTAGCGGAGCAGTACTTC. Encoded protein: CASSFQGLAEQYF.

V and J are TRBV4-1 and TRBJ2-7; D gene unclear. In germline, CDR1 is MGHRA, CDR2 YSYEKL. This CDR3 contains 13 residues. V lost 0 bases, J lost 4 bases, and 7 bases lay in between. The CDR3 DNA reads TGCGCCAGCAGCCAAGATCGAGGATACGAGCAGTACGTC. It translates to CASSQDRGYEQYV.

CDR3 protein: CASSDSSGGPQETQYF. For the CDR3, the DNA is TGTGCCAGCAGTGACTCTAGCGGGGGACCTCAAGAGACCCAGTACTTC. The chain uses TRBV2 and TRBJ2-5; the match to TRBD2 covers 10 bases. CDR3 length equals 16 residues. The trim removed 3 bases at V and 2 bases at J, leaving 6 bases unmatched. The germline gives CDR1 SNHLY, CDR2 FYNNEI.

This sequence joins TRBV4-3 and TRBJ1-2; weak D call: TRBD1 (5 bases). Trimming took off 6 bases at V and 3 bases at J, with 8 bases between the two ends. CDR1 is LGHNA and CDR2 is YSLEER in the germline V gene. This CDR3 is 12 amino acids long. CDR3 sequence: CASRGHDYGYTF. The CDR3, as DNA: TGCGCCAGCAGGGGGCACGACTATGGCTACACCTTC.

This chain uses TRBV27 with TRBJ2-7; TRBD2 matches at 11 bases. After removal of 5 bases from V and 9 bases from J, the junction contained 9 bases not matched to a gene. The germline V gene encodes CDR1 MNHEY and CDR2 SMNVEV (reference sequence). The CDR3 runs 14 residues. The CDR3 DNA reads TGTGCCAGCAGTCCGTCGGGTAGCGGGGGGGCGCAGTACGTC. Translating gives CASSPSGSGGAQYV.

V usage is TRBV15 and J usage is TRBJ2-1, with a possible D match to TRBD2 (5 bases). From germline, CDR1 is LNHNV and CDR2 YYDKDF (reference sequence). The CDR3 totals 13 residues. V was trimmed by 0 bases and J by 14 bases, leaving 14 bases between them. The CDR3 region has the DNA TGTGCCACCAGCAGAGATCGAGAGGGTGTGGAGTTCTTC. It specifies CATSRDREGVEFF.

The J gene is TRBJ1-6, the V gene TRBV30; D not certain. This CDR3 spans 12 amino acids. CDR1 and CDR2 from the germline V gene are GTSNPN and SVGIG (reference sequence). V was cut by 0 bases and J by 9 bases, with 6 bases left in between. CDR3 in DNA: TGTGCCTGGAGTGTAACAGCTTCACCCCTCCACTTT. It specifies CAWSVTASPLHF.

This chain uses TRBV2 with TRBJ2-1; 7 bases are a match to TRBD1. Germline V gene sequence: CDR1 SNHLY, CDR2 FYNNEI. The CDR3 sequence is 11 residues long. The V segment lost 3 bases and the J segment 15 bases; nucleotides outside the gene matches: 5. The CDR3 is CASSDRQGGFF. In DNA, the CDR3 is TGTGCCAGCAGTGACCGACAGGGCGGGTTCTTC.

The genes are TRBV6-5 and TRBJ2-7; TRBD2 matches at 13 bases. The CDR3 is 15 amino acids. Per the germline V gene, CDR1 is MNHEY and CDR2 is SVGAGI. V shed 5 bases and J 4 bases; nucleotides not matched to a gene: 5. As DNA, the CDR3 is TGTGCCAGCAGTAGGACTAGCGGGAGTATGTACGAGCAGTACTTC. Its translation is CASSRTSGSMYEQYF.

J is TRBJ2-2 and V is TRBV4-2; tentative D call: TRBD2 (6 bases). V dropped 0 bases and J dropped 2 bases, with 10 bases sitting between them. The germline CDR1 and CDR2 sequences are LGHNA and YNFKEQ. The CDR3 consists of 16 residues. The CDR3 loop reads CASSQDPGLNTGELFF. The CDR3 DNA sequence: TGTGCCAGCAGCCAAGATCCGGGACTCAACACCGGGGAGCTGTTTTTT.

The V and J genes are TRBV29-1 and TRBJ2-1, with 7 positions matching TRBD2. Trimming removed 6 bases from V and 9 bases from J; junction bases left unmatched: 17. Germline CDR1 SQVTM, CDR2 ANQGSEA. The CDR3 loop spans 15 amino acids. The CDR3 here is CSVDQTSLYLGEQFF. CDR3 coding DNA: TGCAGCGTAGACCAGACTAGCTTATACTTAGGTGAGCAGTTCTTC.

The chain uses TRBV5-5 and TRBJ2-5, with 7 positions matching TRBD1. The ends lost 3 bases at V and 5 bases at J; junction bases unmatched: 10. Germline assignment: CDR1 SGHKS and CDR2 YYEKEE (reference sequence). The CDR3 spans 15 residues. CDR3 sequence: CASSSPTGYMETQYF. CDR3 nucleotides: TGTGCCAGCAGCTCTCCGACAGGGTATATGGAGACCCAGTACTTC.

J is TRBJ2-2 and V is TRBV30; D is perhaps TRBD2 (6 bases). The V gene lost 0 bases and the J gene lost 5 bases, with 13 bases spanning the gap. The CDR3 loop spans 15 amino acids. Germline CDR1 is GTSNPN and CDR2 is SVGIG (reference sequence). CDR3 protein: CAWSVPGSGTGELFF. Here the CDR3 DNA reads TGTGCCTGGAGTGTACCGGGGAGCGGGACCGGGGAGCTGTTTTTT.

The V and J genes are TRBV14 and TRBJ2-1, with 8 bases lining up with TRBD2. Germline V gene sequence: CDR1 SGHDN, CDR2 FVKESK. The CDR3 has 19 residues. Trimming removed 4 bases from V and 3 bases from J; junction bases left unmatched: 17. This CDR3 reads CASSRDWLSQREFYNEQFF. CDR3 sequence (DNA): TGTGCCAGCAGCCGAGACTGGTTAAGTCAGCGGGAGTTCTACAATGAGCAGTTCTTC.

V usage is TRBV30 and J usage is TRBJ1-2, with a weak D call TRBD1 (6 bases). Trimming removed 1 base from V and 4 bases from J, with 13 bases in between. CDR3 size: 14 residues. From germline, CDR1 is GTSNPN and CDR2 SVGIG (reference sequence). CDR3 amino acids: CAWSGGGPSYGYTF. The CDR3 nucleotides read TGTGCCTGGAGTGGGGGGGGGCCCTCCTATGGCTACACCTTC.

This clone appeared a few times. The rearrangement uses TRBV7-2 and TRBJ2-5, with TRBD2 identical over 10 bases. CDR3 length equals 16 residues. V shed 5 bases, J shed 3 bases, and the junction held 9 bases outside the gene matches. Per the germline V gene, CDR1 is SGHTA and CDR2 is FQGNSA. The CDR3 DNA reads TGTGCCAGCAGCATAGTAATCGGGACTAGCGAAGAGACCCAGTACTTC. Its protein product is CASSIVIGTSEETQYF.

This clone was counted only a few times. The chain uses TRBV4-3 and TRBJ2-7; 8 nucleotides agree with TRBD1. This CDR3 has 17 amino acids. The germline gives CDR1 LGHNA, CDR2 YSLEER. V lost 2 bases, J lost 0 bases, and 9 bases stayed unmatched. The CDR3 DNA follows: TGCGCCAGCAGCCAAAAACGGACAGGGTTGTTCTCCTACGAGCAGTACTTC. Its translation is CASSQKRTGLFSYEQYF.

The V gene is TRBV27, the J gene TRBJ2-1; 10 bases are a match to TRBD2. Germline V lookup: CDR1 MNHEY, CDR2 SMNVEV (reference sequence). The CDR3 length is 14 residues. V was clipped by 10 bases and J by 1 base; unmatched bases: 4. CDR3 sequence (DNA): TGTGCCACCACAGCGGGAGGGTCCTACAATGAGCAGTTCTTC. It specifies CATTAGGSYNEQFF.

The chain carries TRBV23-1 and TRBJ2-7, with 9 bases lining up with TRBD2. Being an ORF, TRBV23-1 has a function that is uncertain. This CDR3 is built from 17 residues. V shed 2 bases, J shed 4 bases, and the junction held 12 bases outside the gene matches. This chain's CDR3 is CASSQSRERSGGYEQYV. The CDR3 DNA reads TGCGCCAGCAGTCAAAGCAGGGAAAGGAGCGGGGGGTACGAGCAGTACGTC.

V gene TRBV28 combines with J gene TRBJ1-1, with 8 nucleotides matching TRBD1. After removal of 6 bases from V and 3 bases from J, the junction contained 6 bases not matched to a gene. Germline CDR1 reads MDHEN; CDR2 reads SYDVKM. This CDR3 spans 14 amino acids. CDR3 residues: CASSLTGGDTEAFF. The CDR3 nucleotides read TGTGCCAGCAGCCTTACAGGGGGGGACACTGAAGCTTTCTTT.

The chain recombines TRBV5-6 with TRBJ2-7, with D maybe TRBD2 (6 bases). Trimming shortened V by 5 bases and J by 0 bases, and 21 bases separated the two germline ends. The CDR3 runs to 17 residues. CDR1 and CDR2 from the germline V gene are SGHDT and YYEEEE. CDR3 bases: TGTGCCAGCAGAAGAAGCACCGGGACTGTGACCTCCTACGAGCAGTACTTC. It translates to CASRRSTGTVTSYEQYF.

This chain joins TRBV19 and TRBJ1-5, with 8 bases that match TRBD1. CDR3 length equals 15 residues. CDR1 and CDR2 from the germline V gene are LNHDA and SQIVND (reference sequence). J was trimmed by 1 base and V by 7 bases; bases with no gene match: 6. This CDR3 is CASTWGDRSNQPQHF. CDR3 nucleotides: TGTGCCAGTACTTGGGGGGACAGGAGCAATCAGCCCCAGCATTTT.

The chain recombines TRBV10-3 with TRBJ2-5; D gene ambiguous. The ends were cut back, 3 bases at V and 3 bases at J, with 8 bases in the middle. This CDR3 is built from 13 residues. Germline CDR1 ENHRY, CDR2 SYGVKD. CDR3 DNA sequence: TGTGCCATCAGTGAAATGGCAAAAGAGACCCAGTACTTC. Translated: CAISEMAKETQYF.

The V and J genes are TRBV19 and TRBJ2-7, with TRBD1 identical over 8 bases. There are 15 residues in the CDR3. The germline V gene has CDR1 LNHDA and CDR2 SQIVND (reference sequence). V was clipped by 4 bases and J by 3 bases; unmatched bases: 8. The CDR3 reads CASSTRRTGHYEQYF. As DNA, the CDR3 is TGTGCCAGTAGTACACGCCGGACAGGGCACTACGAGCAGTACTTC.

This chain links TRBV6-1 with TRBJ2-7; maybe TRBD2 (5 bases). CDR3 size: 15 residues. In germline, CDR1 is MNHNS, CDR2 SASEGT. V was pared by 2 bases and J by 5 bases, with 16 bases between. In nucleotides, the CDR3 is TGTGCCAGCAGTGAAACCCAGATAAGGCGGGACGAGCAGTACGTC. Encoded protein: CASSETQIRRDEQYV.

This clone was seen more than once but under ten times. This chain links TRBV14 with TRBJ1-1; TRBD1 matches 9 bases. J gave up 11 bases and V 0 bases, and 7 bases lay outside the gene matches. The germline CDR1 and CDR2 sequences are SGHDN and FVKESK. The CDR3 sequence is 14 residues long. The CDR3 is CASSQDNRGRGAFF. As DNA, the CDR3 is TGTGCCAGCAGCCAAGATAACAGGGGGCGCGGGGCTTTCTTT.

The V and J genes are TRBV2 and TRBJ1-1; 8 bases agree with TRBD1. The V gene's germline CDR1 is SNHLY and CDR2 FYNNEI. CDR3 size: 14 residues. V lost 6 bases to trimming and J lost 4 bases; unmatched junction nucleotides: 7. In nucleotides, the CDR3 is TGTGCCAGCAGAGGATGGGACAGGCGCACTGAAGCTTTCTTT. Its protein product is CASRGWDRRTEAFF.

The chain couples TRBV5-4 to TRBJ2-7, with 7 bases aligning to TRBD1. The germline V gene has CDR1 SGHNT and CDR2 YYREEE (reference sequence). The junction had 4 bases not matched to a gene; V was cut back by 2 bases and J by 5 bases. This CDR3 has 13 amino acids. This chain's CDR3 is CASSFDRANEQYF. CDR3 sequence (DNA): TGTGCCAGCAGCTTCGACAGGGCAAACGAGCAGTACTTC.

This clone was observed a single time. This chain joins TRBV19 and TRBJ2-7; tentatively, D is TRBD1 (8 bases). The CDR3 spans 13 residues. Germline CDR1 is LNHDA and CDR2 is SQIVND (reference sequence). Between the trimmed V and J ends, which lost 5 bases and 6 bases, there was a span of 14 bases. Here the CDR3 DNA reads TGTGCCAGTAGTTCACAGGGGGGGTGCGAGCAGTACTTC. Its translation: CASSSQGGCEQYF.